Described below is a single T cell receptor beta chain sequence and its context. Its matching antigen is unknown. This sample was included in a study of T cell responses to AZD1222 COVID-19 vaccine. The assay was immunoSEQ multiplex PCR, and TCRdb's table has in-frame clones only and misses some. The table lists roughly 150,000 clones, around nine tenths of them singletons. The CDR3 loop spans 12 amino acids. The germline V and J ends were trimmed by 4 bases and 5 bases, with 6 bases remaining between them. Germline lookup yields CDR1 SGHNT and CDR2 YYREEE (reference sequence). Study-level results: Across spike, vaccine-associated CD4 TCRs were found, dominant at 160-218 and 743-854. A reported finding is that nearly half of spike-specific TCRs target unmutated variant regions. It should be noted that donors were predominantly white British and more often female, and clonal diversity was possibly underestimated.

This TCR derives from an adult who received the AZD1222 COVID-19 vaccine. The chain employs TRBV5-4 and TRBJ2-2; no reliable D call. The specimen was peripheral blood, collected 28 days after the second AZD1222 dose. This chain's CDR3 is CASSLPTGELFF. The DNA for the CDR3 is TGTGCCAGCAGCCTTCCGACCGGGGAGCTGTTTTTT.